The 9 T cell receptor beta chains presented below share a single source sample, sequenced in a study of T cell responses to AZD1222 COVID-19 vaccine. This table comes from immunoSEQ multiplex PCR, and its TCRdb copy is limited to in-frame clones, with some not included. The sample holds 85,000 or so clones, about 89% seen once. The material was peripheral blood, obtained 28 days after the second AZD1222 dose. The source is an adult who received the AZD1222 COVID-19 vaccine.

The V and J genes are TRBV4-1 and TRBJ2-1; 11 bases are a match to TRBD2. J was trimmed by 5 bases and V by 5 bases; bases with no gene match: 5. The V gene's germline CDR1 is MGHRA and CDR2 YSYEKL. This CDR3 has 15 residues. CDR3 region: CASSAGTSGNNEQFF. The CDR3 nucleotides read TGCGCCAGCAGCGCGGGGACTAGCGGCAACAATGAGCAGTTCTTC.

The chain carries TRBV12-3 or TRBV12-4 and TRBJ1-1; no clear D gene. V lost 4 bases to trimming and J lost 5 bases, with 5 bases between them. This CDR3 comprises 11 residues. CDR3 nucleotide sequence: TGTGCCAGCAGTTCCTGGACTGAAGCTTTCTTT. Its translation is CASSSWTEAFF.

In this sample, this clone turned up once. The rearrangement uses TRBV10-3 and TRBJ2-7; D gene ambiguous. Germline loops: CDR1 ENHRY, CDR2 SYGVKD. The CDR3 extends over 14 amino acids. Trimming took 2 bases from V and 7 from J, leaving 15 bases between them. CDR3 DNA: TGTGCCATCAGTGAGCTGAGCACCCGGGTGGAGCAGTACTTC. Translated, it gives CAISELSTRVEQYF.

The table lists this clone with a count of one. This chain uses TRBV5-1 with TRBJ1-4, with 10 bases matching TRBD1. This CDR3 comprises 16 residues. Trimming removed 4 bases from V and 6 bases from J; junction bases left unmatched: 9. CDR1 and CDR2 (germline): SGHRS, YFSETQ. The CDR3 nucleotides read TGCGCCAGCAGCCTGATGGGACAGGGGTTAGATGAAAAACTGTTTTTT. Protein: CASSLMGQGLDEKLFF.

The V call is TRBV3-1 (or the pseudogene TRBV3-2), the J call TRBJ2-1, with D perhaps being TRBD1 or TRBD2 (5 bases each). CDR3 length: 15 residues. CDR1 is LGHDT and CDR2 is YNNKEL in the germline V gene (reference sequence). Trimming removed 4 bases from V and 0 bases from J, with 10 bases in between. The CDR3: CASSPGASSYNEQFF. Written as DNA, the CDR3 is TGTGCCAGCAGCCCCGGGGCCAGCTCCTACAATGAGCAGTTCTTC.

The gene calls are TRBV7-3 and TRBJ2-7; D remains ambiguous. The CDR3 loop spans 13 amino acids. Germline CDR1 is SGHTA and CDR2 is FQGTGA. Trimming took off 5 bases at V and 4 bases at J, with 12 bases between the two ends. For the CDR3, the DNA is TGTGCCAGCAGCCTAGATCTGGGGTACGAGCAGTACTTC. Amino acids: CASSLDLGYEQYF.

This chain connects TRBV28 to TRBJ1-2; TRBD1 aligns across 7 bases. The CDR3 runs 13 residues. V shed 6 bases, J shed 8 bases, and the junction held 9 bases outside the gene matches. The germline V gene encodes CDR1 MDHEN and CDR2 SYDVKM. CDR3 sequence reads: CASSLGQRTGYTF. The CDR3 DNA reads TGTGCCAGCAGCCTGGGACAGCGAACGGGCTACACCTTC.

The V gene is TRBV24-1, the J gene TRBJ2-3, with TRBD1 identical over 10 bases. The CDR3 has 16 amino acids. From germline, CDR1 is KGHDR and CDR2 SFDVKD. V shed 3 bases, J shed 3 bases, and the junction held 5 bases outside the gene matches. CDR3 DNA sequence: TGTGCCACCAGTGATCCCCGGGACAGGGGAACAGATACGCAGTATTTT. The encoded protein is CATSDPRDRGTDTQYF.

The genes are TRBV6-4 and TRBJ2-1; the D is unclear. This CDR3 spans 13 amino acids. Germline assignment: CDR1 MRHNA and CDR2 SNTAGT. V lost 3 bases and J 0 bases, leaving 3 bases between the germline ends. CDR3 DNA: TGTGCCAGCAGTGAGGACTCCTACAATGAGCAGTTCTTC. Amino acids: CASSEDSYNEQFF.